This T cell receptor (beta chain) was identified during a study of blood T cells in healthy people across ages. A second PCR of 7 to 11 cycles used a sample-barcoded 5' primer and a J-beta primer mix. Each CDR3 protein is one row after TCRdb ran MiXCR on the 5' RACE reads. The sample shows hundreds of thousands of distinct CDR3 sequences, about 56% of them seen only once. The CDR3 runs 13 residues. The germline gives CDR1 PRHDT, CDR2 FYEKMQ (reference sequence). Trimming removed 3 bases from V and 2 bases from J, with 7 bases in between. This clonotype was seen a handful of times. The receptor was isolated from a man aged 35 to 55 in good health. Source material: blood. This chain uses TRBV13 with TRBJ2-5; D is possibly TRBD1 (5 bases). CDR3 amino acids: CASSFRQQETQYF. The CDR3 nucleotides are TGTGCCAGCAGCTTCCGACAGCAAGAGACCCAGTACTTC.